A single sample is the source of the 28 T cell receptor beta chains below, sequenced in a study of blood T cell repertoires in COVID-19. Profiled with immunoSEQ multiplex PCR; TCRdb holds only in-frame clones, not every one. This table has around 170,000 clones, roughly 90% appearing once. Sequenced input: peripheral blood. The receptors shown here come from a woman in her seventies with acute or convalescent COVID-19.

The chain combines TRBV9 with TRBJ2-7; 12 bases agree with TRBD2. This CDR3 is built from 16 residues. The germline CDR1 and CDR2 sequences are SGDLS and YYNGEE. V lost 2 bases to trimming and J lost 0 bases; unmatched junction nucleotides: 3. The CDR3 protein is CASSVGLAGSSYEQYF. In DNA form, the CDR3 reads TGTGCCAGCAGCGTTGGACTAGCGGGGAGCTCCTACGAGCAGTACTTC.

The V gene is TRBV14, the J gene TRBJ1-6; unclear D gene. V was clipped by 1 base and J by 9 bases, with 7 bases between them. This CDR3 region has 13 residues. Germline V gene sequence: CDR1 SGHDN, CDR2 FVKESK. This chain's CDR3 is CASSQVTTSPLHF. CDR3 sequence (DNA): TGTGCCAGCAGCCAAGTGACTACTTCACCCCTCCACTTT. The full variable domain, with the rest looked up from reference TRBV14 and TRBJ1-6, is EAGVTQFPSHSVIEKGQTVTLRCDPISGHDNLYWYRRVMGKEIKFLLHFVKESKQDESGMPNNRFLAERTGGTYSTLKVQPAELEDSGVYFCASSQVTTSPLHFGNGTRLTVT.

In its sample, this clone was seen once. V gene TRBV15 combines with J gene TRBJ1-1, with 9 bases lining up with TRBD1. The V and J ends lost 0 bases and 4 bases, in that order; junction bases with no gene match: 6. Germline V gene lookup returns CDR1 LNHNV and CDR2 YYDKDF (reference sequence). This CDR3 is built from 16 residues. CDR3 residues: CATSRDYNRGLTEAFF. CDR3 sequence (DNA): TGTGCCACCAGCAGAGATTACAACAGGGGGCTCACTGAAGCTTTCTTT.

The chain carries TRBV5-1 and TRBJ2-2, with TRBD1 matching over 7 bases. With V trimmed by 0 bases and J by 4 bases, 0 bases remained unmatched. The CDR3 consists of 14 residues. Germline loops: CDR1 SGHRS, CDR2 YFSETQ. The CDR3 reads CASSLAGGTGELFF. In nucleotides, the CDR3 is TGCGCCAGCAGCTTGGCAGGGGGCACCGGGGAGCTGTTTTTT.

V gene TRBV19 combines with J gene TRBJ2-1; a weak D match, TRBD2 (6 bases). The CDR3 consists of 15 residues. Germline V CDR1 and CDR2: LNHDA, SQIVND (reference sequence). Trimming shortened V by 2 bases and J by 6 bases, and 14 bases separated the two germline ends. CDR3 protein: CASSIIGGTLNEQFF. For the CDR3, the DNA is TGTGCCAGTAGTATAATCGGCGGGACGCTCAATGAGCAGTTCTTC.

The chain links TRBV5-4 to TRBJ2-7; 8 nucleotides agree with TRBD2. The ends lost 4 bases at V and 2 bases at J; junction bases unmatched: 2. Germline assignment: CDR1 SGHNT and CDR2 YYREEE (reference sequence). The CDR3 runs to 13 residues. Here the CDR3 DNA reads TGTGCCAGCAGCCCGGGGGGGACCTACGAGCAGTACTTC. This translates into CASSPGGTYEQYF.

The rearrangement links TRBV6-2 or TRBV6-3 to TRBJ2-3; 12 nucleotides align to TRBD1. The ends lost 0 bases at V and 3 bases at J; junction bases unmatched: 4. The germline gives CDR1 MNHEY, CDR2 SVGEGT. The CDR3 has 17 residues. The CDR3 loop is CASSYSRDRGRTDTQYF. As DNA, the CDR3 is TGTGCCAGCAGTTACTCGAGGGACAGGGGGCGGACAGATACGCAGTATTTT.

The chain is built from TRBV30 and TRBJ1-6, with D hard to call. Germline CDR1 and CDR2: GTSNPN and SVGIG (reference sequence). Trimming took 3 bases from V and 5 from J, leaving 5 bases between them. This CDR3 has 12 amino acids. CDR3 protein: CAWRYNNSPLHF. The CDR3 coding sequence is TGTGCCTGGAGATACAATAATTCACCCCTCCACTTT.

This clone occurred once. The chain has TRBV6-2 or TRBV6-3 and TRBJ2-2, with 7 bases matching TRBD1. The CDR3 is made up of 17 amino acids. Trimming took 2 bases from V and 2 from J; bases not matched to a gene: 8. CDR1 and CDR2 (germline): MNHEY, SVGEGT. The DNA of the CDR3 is TGTGCCAGCAGTTACCCCGGGACAGAACTAAACACCGGGGAGCTGTTTTTT. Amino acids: CASSYPGTELNTGELFF.

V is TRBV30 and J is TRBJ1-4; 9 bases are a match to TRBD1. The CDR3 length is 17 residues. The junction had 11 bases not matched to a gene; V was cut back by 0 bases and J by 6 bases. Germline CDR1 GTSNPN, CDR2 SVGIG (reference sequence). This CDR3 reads CAWSVRRTGEADEKLFF. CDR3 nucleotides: TGTGCCTGGAGTGTACGTCGGACAGGGGAGGCGGATGAAAAACTGTTTTTT.

The CDR3 DNA reads TGTGCCAGCAGCTTAGTCCCGGCGGGCGGGAATTACGAGCAGTACTTC. Translation gives CASSLVPAGGNYEQYF. V and J are TRBV11-3 and TRBJ2-7; tentative D call: TRBD2 (6 bases). Trimming removed 1 base from V and 4 bases from J, with 17 bases in between. This CDR3 is built from 16 residues. Germline assignment: CDR1 SGHNT and CDR2 YENEEA.

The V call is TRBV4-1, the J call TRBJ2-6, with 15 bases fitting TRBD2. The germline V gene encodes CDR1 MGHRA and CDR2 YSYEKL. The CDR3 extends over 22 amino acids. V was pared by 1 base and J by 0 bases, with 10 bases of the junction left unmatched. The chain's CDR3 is CASSQVAGLAGGTDSGANVLTF. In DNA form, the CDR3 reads TGCGCCAGCAGCCAAGTCGCGGGACTAGCGGGGGGTACTGACTCTGGGGCCAACGTCCTGACTTTC.

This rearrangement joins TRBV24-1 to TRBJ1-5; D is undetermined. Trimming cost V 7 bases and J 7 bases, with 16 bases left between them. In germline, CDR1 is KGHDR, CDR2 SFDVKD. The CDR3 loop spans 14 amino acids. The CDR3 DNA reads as TGTGCCACCAGCCCTCTTTCCTATCAACAGCCCCAGCATTTT. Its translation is CATSPLSYQQPQHF.

CDR3 loop: CASSFQGLGYEQYF. CDR3 DNA sequence: TGTGCCAGCAGCTTCCAGGGGTTGGGCTACGAGCAGTACTTC. The chain combines TRBV5-6 with TRBJ2-7; D might be TRBD1 (6 bases). There are 14 residues in the CDR3. V was shortened by 2 bases and J by 3 bases, with 12 bases between the two germline ends. The germline V gene encodes CDR1 SGHDT and CDR2 YYEEEE.

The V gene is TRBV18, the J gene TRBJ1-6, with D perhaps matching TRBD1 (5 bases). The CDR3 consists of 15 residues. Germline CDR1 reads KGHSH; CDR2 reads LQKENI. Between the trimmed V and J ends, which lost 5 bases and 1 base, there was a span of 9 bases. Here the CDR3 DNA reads TGTGCCAGCTCAGAACAGGCATCCTATAATTCACCCCTCCACTTT. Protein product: CASSEQASYNSPLHF.

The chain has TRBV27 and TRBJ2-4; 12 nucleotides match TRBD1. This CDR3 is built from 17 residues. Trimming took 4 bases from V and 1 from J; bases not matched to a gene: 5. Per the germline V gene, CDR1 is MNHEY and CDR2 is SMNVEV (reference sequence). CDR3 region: CASSSRDRGLAKNIQYF. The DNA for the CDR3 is TGTGCCAGCAGTTCCCGGGACAGGGGGCTGGCCAAAAACATTCAGTACTTC.

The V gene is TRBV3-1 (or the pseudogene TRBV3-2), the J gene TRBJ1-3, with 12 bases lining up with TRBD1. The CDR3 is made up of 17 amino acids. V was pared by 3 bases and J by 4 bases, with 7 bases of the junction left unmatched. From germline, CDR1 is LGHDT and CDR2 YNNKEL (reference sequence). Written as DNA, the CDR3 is TGTGCCAGCAGCCACCTTACCGGGACAGGGGGCGGAAACACCATATATTTT. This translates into CASSHLTGTGGGNTIYF.

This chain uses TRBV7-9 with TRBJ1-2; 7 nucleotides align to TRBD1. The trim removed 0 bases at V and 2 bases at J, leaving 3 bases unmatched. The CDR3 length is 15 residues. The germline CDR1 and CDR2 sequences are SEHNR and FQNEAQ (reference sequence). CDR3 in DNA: TGTGCCAGCAGCTTAGCCCTGACAGGGAACTATGGCTACACCTTC. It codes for CASSLALTGNYGYTF.

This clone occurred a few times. The CDR3 bases are TGTGCCAGCAGCACCCCGACAGGGGGAGTCTACGAGCAGTACTTC. Amino acids: CASSTPTGGVYEQYF. The chain carries TRBV5-4 and TRBJ2-7; 9 bases line up with TRBD1. The ends lost 4 bases at V and 3 bases at J; junction bases unmatched: 8. The CDR3 extends over 15 amino acids. Per the germline V gene, CDR1 is SGHNT and CDR2 is YYREEE (reference sequence).

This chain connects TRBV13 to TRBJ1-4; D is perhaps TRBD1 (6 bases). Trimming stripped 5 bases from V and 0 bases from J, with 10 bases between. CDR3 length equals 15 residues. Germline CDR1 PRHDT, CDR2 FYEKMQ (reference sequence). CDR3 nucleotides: TGTGCCAGCAGCGCACAGGGCGCAACTAATGAAAAACTGTTTTTT. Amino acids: CASSAQGATNEKLFF.

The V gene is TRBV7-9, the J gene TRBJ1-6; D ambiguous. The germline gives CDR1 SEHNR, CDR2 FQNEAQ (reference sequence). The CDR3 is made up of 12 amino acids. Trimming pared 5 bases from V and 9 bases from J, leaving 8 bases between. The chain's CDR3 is CASSPDTSPLHF. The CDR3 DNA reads TGTGCCAGCAGCCCAGACACTTCACCCCTCCACTTT.

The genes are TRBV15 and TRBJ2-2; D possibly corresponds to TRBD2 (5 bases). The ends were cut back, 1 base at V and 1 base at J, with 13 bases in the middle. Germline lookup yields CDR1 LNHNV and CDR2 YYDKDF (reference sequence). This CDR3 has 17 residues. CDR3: CATSRARGGKNTGELFF. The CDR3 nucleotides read TGTGCCACCAGCAGAGCTCGAGGAGGCAAGAACACCGGGGAGCTGTTTTTT.

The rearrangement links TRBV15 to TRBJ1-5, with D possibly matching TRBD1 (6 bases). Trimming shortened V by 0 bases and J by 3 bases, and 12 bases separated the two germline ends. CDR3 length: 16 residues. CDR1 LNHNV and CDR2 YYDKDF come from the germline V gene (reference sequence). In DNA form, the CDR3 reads TGTGCCACCAGCAGAGATGGTACAGGGACCAATCAGCCCCAGCATTTT. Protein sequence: CATSRDGTGTNQPQHF.

The CDR3, as DNA: TGTGCCAGCACCGGCAATAACCGGGGGGCTCAATATGGCTACACCTTC. It specifies CASTGNNRGAQYGYTF. The V and J genes are TRBV5-6 and TRBJ1-2, with D maybe TRBD1 (6 bases). The length of the CDR3 is 16 residues. The V end lost 6 bases, the J end lost 5 bases, and 23 bases lay between the germline ends. Germline CDR1 and CDR2: SGHDT and YYEEEE.

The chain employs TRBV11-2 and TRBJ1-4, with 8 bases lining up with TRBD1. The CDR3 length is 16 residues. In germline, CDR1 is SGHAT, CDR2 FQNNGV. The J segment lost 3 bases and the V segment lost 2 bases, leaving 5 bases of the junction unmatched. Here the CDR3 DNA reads TGTGCCAGCAGCTTACAGGGGGCGGTGGCTAATGAAAAACTGTTTTTT. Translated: CASSLQGAVANEKLFF.

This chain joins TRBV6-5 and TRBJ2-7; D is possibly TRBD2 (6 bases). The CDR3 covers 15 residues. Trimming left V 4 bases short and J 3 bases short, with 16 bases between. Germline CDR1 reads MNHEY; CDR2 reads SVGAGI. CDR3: CASSSLASQVYEQYF. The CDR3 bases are TGTGCCAGCAGTTCACTAGCATCCCAAGTCTACGAGCAGTACTTC.

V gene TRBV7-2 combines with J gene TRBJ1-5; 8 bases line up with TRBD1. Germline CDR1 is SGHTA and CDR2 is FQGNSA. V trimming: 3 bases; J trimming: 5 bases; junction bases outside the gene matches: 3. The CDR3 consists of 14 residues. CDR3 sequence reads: CASSLDRAHQPQHF. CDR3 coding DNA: TGTGCCAGCAGCTTGGACAGGGCCCATCAGCCCCAGCATTTT.

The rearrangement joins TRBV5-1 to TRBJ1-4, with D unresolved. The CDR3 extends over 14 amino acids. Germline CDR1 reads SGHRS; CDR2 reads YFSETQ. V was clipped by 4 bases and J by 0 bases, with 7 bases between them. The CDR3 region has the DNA TGCGCCAGCAGCCCGGAGTCAACTAATGAAAAACTGTTTTTT. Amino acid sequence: CASSPESTNEKLFF.